Sequencing of this TCR beta chain was carried out in a study of cytomegalovirus exposure and HLA in healthy donors. Study results and caveats: Cytomegalovirus-associated TCR beta chains were listed, numbering 164.

Germline CDR1 and CDR2: ENHRY and SYGVKD. V gave up 2 bases and J gave up 2 bases; unmatched junction bases: 6. CDR3 length equals 15 residues. 60 Vbeta and 13 Jbeta primers were used in PCR. TCRdb's copy holds only in-frame clones and misses some; the assay was immunoSEQ multiplex PCR. The sample contains over 150,000 clones, approximately 74% of which appear only once. This clone was picked up one time. Its specificity is unknown. This sequence was found in a woman in her twenties or thirties in good health and CMV-seronegative. The V call is TRBV10-3, the J call TRBJ2-7; 7 nucleotides agree with TRBD2. Sequencing was performed on PBMCs. The DNA of the CDR3 is TGTGCCATCAGTGAGCTAGAGCGGGACCCCTACGAGCAGTACTTC. Translating gives CAISELERDPYEQYF.